This TCR beta chain was identified during a study of response to subunit inactivated influenza vaccine. Study-wide findings and caveats: Only a handful of new T cells, the authors suggested, are recruited with each seasonal influenza vaccination.

TCRdb re-called the RT-PCR reads with MiXCR, one entry per CDR3 protein. This sample has around 300,000 distinct CDR3 sequences, with 22% found just once. This clonotype was detected only a few times. Its target is unknown. V gave up 3 bases and J gave up 4 bases, with 6 bases separating them. The CDR3 loop spans 12 amino acids. Germline values: CDR1 SGHKS, CDR2 YYEKEE (reference sequence). This chain uses TRBV5-5 with TRBJ2-3, with D tentatively TRBD2 (5 bases). Sequencing was performed on PBMCs from blood, taken less than 22 months after vaccination. The receptor was derived from a man between 45 and 75 years old who received an inactivated influenza vaccine. CDR3 region: CASSWTADTQYF. The DNA of the CDR3 is TGTGCCAGCAGCTGGACTGCAGATACGCAGTATTTT.